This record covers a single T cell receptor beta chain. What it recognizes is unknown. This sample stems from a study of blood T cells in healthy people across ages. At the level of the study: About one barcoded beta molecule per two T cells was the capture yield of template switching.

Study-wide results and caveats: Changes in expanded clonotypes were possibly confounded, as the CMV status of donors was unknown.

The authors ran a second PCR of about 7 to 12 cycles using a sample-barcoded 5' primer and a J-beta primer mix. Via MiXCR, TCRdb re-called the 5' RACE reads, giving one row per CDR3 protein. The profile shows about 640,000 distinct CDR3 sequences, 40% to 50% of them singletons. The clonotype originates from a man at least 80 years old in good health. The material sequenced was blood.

The CDR3 region has the DNA TGTGCCTGGAGGTTATCAGGGGGCTTAAACTATGGCTACACCTTC. This translates into CAWRLSGGLNYGYTF. The gene calls are TRBV30 and TRBJ1-2; 8 nucleotides match TRBD1. Germline values: CDR1 GTSNPN, CDR2 SVGIG (reference sequence). The CDR3 loop spans 15 amino acids. The V and J ends lost 3 bases and 2 bases, in that order; junction bases with no gene match: 8.